This T cell receptor (beta chain) originates from a study of T cell responses to AZD1222 COVID-19 vaccine. For this clone: As yet, its antigen is unknown.

The germline CDR1 and CDR2 sequences are SGHDN and FVKESK. The CDR3 runs to 12 residues. V dropped 1 base and J dropped 10 bases, with 10 bases sitting between them. Clones were read by immunoSEQ multiplex PCR, and TCRdb kept only the in-frame ones, dropping some. The repertoire holds some 150,000 clones, roughly 94% seen once, with 4% to 5.5% in the top ten. General observations from the study: Every sample of the repertoires postdated the peak T cell response. The sample set comprised mostly white British donors with more females, and clonal diversity was possibly underestimated. Baseline antibody screening turned up just six or seven seropositive AZD1222 recipients.

The clonotype was recovered from an adult in good health. The starting material was peripheral blood, obtained on day 0 of MenACWY control vaccination. The chain is built from TRBV14 and TRBJ1-2; no clear D. In DNA form, the CDR3 reads TGTGCCAGCAGCCAAGGGGAGGGAACCTACACCTTC. Translated: CASSQGEGTYTF.